These 30 T cell receptor beta chains were sequenced from one sample in a study of persistence of HIV-infected CD4 T cells. Sequencing used immunoSEQ version 4 in survey mode. Measured with immunoSEQ multiplex PCR; TCRdb has only the in-frame clones, and not every one. The profile covers over 35,000 clones, with 80% to 90% appearing a single time and 1% taken by the ten largest. These receptors have no known antigen. Nonspecific anti-CD3/anti-CD28 bead stimulation represents the broad CD4+ T cell repertoire. CD4+ T cells upregulating both CD40 ligand and CD69 were sorted as responding cells. The sequences come from CD4+ T cells sorted from PBMCs after roughly 18-hour stimulation, collected from a patient who received antiretroviral therapy. The source of these receptors is an adult man with HIV who was CMV-seropositive.

The J gene is TRBJ2-2, the V gene TRBV18; 7 bases are shared with TRBD1. Unmatched junction bases numbered 5, after V lost 3 bases and J lost 1 base. The CDR3 extends over 16 amino acids. Germline V gene lookup returns CDR1 KGHSH and CDR2 LQKENI. The CDR3: CASSPPGQKNTGELFF. For the CDR3, the DNA is TGTGCCAGCTCACCCCCGGGACAGAAGAACACCGGGGAGCTGTTTTTT.

This chain joins TRBV6-1 and TRBJ1-5, with unresolved D. The CDR3 consists of 15 residues. The germline V gene has CDR1 MNHNS and CDR2 SASEGT. The V end lost 3 bases, the J end lost 0 bases, and 9 bases lay between the germline ends. In nucleotides, the CDR3 is TGTGCCAGCAGTGATAGACCGAATAGCAATCAGCCCCAGCATTTT. It specifies CASSDRPNSNQPQHF.

The rearrangement joins TRBV28 to TRBJ2-3; 7 nucleotides agree with TRBD1. The CDR3 consists of 14 residues. The V gene's germline CDR1 is MDHEN and CDR2 SYDVKM. Losses at the gene ends were 6 bases for V and 3 bases for J; bases not matched to a gene: 6. CDR3 loop: CASSLDRVTDTQYF. The CDR3 DNA follows: TGTGCCAGCAGCCTAGACAGGGTAACAGATACGCAGTATTTT.

The rearrangement uses TRBV7-9 and TRBJ2-2; possible D gene TRBD1, 5 bases. The germline CDR1 and CDR2 sequences are SEHNR and FQNEAQ (reference sequence). The CDR3 covers 14 residues. Trimming stripped 2 bases from V and 7 bases from J, with 11 bases between. CDR3 bases: TGTGCCAGCAGCTTATTGGGGCAAAGCGGGGAGCTGTTTTTT. Translation gives CASSLLGQSGELFF.

J is TRBJ2-2 and V is TRBV5-4; 7 positions match TRBD1. After removal of 4 bases from V and 0 bases from J, the junction contained 3 bases not matched to a gene. CDR1 and CDR2 from the germline V gene are SGHNT and YYREEE (reference sequence). The CDR3 is 15 residues long. The CDR3 sequence: CASSQDRTNTGELFF. The CDR3 nucleotides read TGTGCCAGCAGCCAGGACAGGACGAACACCGGGGAGCTGTTTTTT. The entire variable domain, with the rest obtained from reference TRBV5-4 and TRBJ2-2, is as follows: ETGVTQSPTHLIKTRGQQVTLRCSSQSGHNTVSWYQQALGQGPQFIFQYYREEENGRGNFPPRFSGLQFPNYSSELNVNALELDDSALYLCASSQDRTNTGELFFGEGSRLTVL.

CDR3 sequence (DNA): TGTGCCACCACCCCGGGGGGTTCCACAGATACGCAGTATTTT. Translated: CATTPGGSTDTQYF. The chain links TRBV27 to TRBJ2-3, with 7 bases lining up with TRBD2. The J segment lost 2 bases and the V segment lost 10 bases, leaving 9 bases of the junction unmatched. The CDR3 has 14 residues. The germline gives CDR1 MNHEY, CDR2 SMNVEV (reference sequence).

The chain is built from TRBV7-9 and TRBJ2-7; tentatively, D is TRBD1 (7 bases). The germline gives CDR1 SEHNR, CDR2 FQNEAQ (reference sequence). V was clipped by 5 bases and J by 5 bases, with 22 bases between them. The CDR3 is made up of 16 amino acids. The CDR3, as DNA: TGTGCCAGCAGCCTCGGACAGGCCGCGGGGAAGGACGAGCAGTACTTC. This translates into CASSLGQAAGKDEQYF.

The CDR3 DNA sequence: TGTGCCAGTAGACCCGTGACAGGGATCACCCTCGCCGGGGAGCTGTTTTTT. It codes for CASRPVTGITLAGELFF. The chain couples TRBV19 to TRBJ2-2; TRBD1 aligns across 7 bases. This CDR3 has 17 residues. With V trimmed by 6 bases and J by 6 bases, 16 bases remained unmatched. Germline assignment: CDR1 LNHDA and CDR2 SQIVND (reference sequence).

This rearrangement joins TRBV2 to TRBJ1-1, with D perhaps TRBD1 (5 bases). The V end was cut by 7 bases, the J end by 5 bases, with 20 bases between. The CDR3 covers 15 residues. Germline CDR1 reads SNHLY; CDR2 reads FYNNEI. CDR3: CASMVGALGGTEAFF. In DNA, the CDR3 is TGTGCCAGCATGGTTGGGGCCTTAGGAGGAACTGAAGCTTTCTTT.

To note about this clone: Other DNA sequences within the sample encode an identical CDR3. V gene TRBV2 combines with J gene TRBJ2-2, with 8 bases aligning to TRBD1. Germline loops: CDR1 SNHLY, CDR2 FYNNEI. This CDR3 spans 15 amino acids. Trimming cost V 7 bases and J 5 bases; bases outside gene matches: 9. The CDR3 loop reads CASTFGQGATGELFF. As DNA, the CDR3 is TGTGCCAGCACCTTCGGGCAGGGGGCTACCGGGGAGCTGTTTTTT.

This clone was seen more than once but under ten times. This CDR3 is also generated by other DNA sequences in the sample. The chain couples TRBV5-5 to TRBJ1-2; D is perhaps TRBD1 (6 bases). V dropped 0 bases and J dropped 3 bases, with 12 bases sitting between them. This CDR3 contains 15 residues. Germline values: CDR1 SGHKS, CDR2 YYEKEE (reference sequence). CDR3 sequence reads: CASSLEPGADYGYTF. DNA for the CDR3: TGTGCCAGCAGCTTGGAGCCAGGGGCAGACTATGGCTACACCTTC.

This clone has more than one count but fewer than ten. The CDR3: CASSYSKQVPYGYTF. The CDR3 nucleotides are TGTGCCAGCAGTTACTCGAAACAGGTGCCCTATGGCTACACCTTC. This chain connects TRBV6-5 to TRBJ1-2; TRBD1 might be the D (5 bases). Trimming removed 0 bases at V and 4 bases at J, with 12 bases between. Germline CDR1 and CDR2: MNHEY and SVGAGI. This CDR3 spans 15 amino acids.

This clone was observed a handful of times. The rearrangement uses TRBV6-1 and TRBJ1-4, with a weak D call TRBD1 (5 bases). Germline V gene data show CDR1 as MNHNS and CDR2 as SASEGT. This CDR3 is built from 13 residues. V lost 6 bases and J 8 bases, leaving 13 bases between the germline ends. CDR3 DNA: TGTGCCAGCAGCCGGGGGATGGGGGAAAAACTGTTTTTT. It translates to CASSRGMGEKLFF.

This clone was seen only once. The gene calls are TRBV5-1 and TRBJ1-6; D not certain. This CDR3 comprises 15 residues. Trimming removed 0 bases at V and 7 bases at J, with 11 bases between. Per the germline V gene, CDR1 is SGHRS and CDR2 is YFSETQ. The CDR3 DNA is TGCGCCAGCAGCTTGGGACAAAGTCCCAATTCACCCCTCCACTTT. Its translation is CASSLGQSPNSPLHF.

The genes are TRBV5-1 and TRBJ2-3, with D unclear. This CDR3 comprises 15 residues. The V gene lost 0 bases and the J gene lost 1 base, with 9 bases spanning the gap. Germline loops: CDR1 SGHRS, CDR2 YFSETQ. DNA for the CDR3: TGCGCCAGCAGCTTGGATGGCCTAGGCACAGATACGCAGTATTTT. Protein product: CASSLDGLGTDTQYF.

The genes are TRBV20-1 and TRBJ2-3; D ambiguous. Trimming removed 3 bases from V and 0 bases from J, with 4 bases in between. Germline V lookup: CDR1 DFQATT, CDR2 SNEGSKA (reference sequence). The CDR3 consists of 12 residues. CDR3 loop: CSASQSTDTQYF. DNA for the CDR3: TGCAGTGCTAGTCAGAGCACAGATACGCAGTATTTT.

The chain uses TRBV28 and TRBJ2-6; TRBD2 is a possible D gene (5 bases). Per the germline V gene, CDR1 is MDHEN and CDR2 is SYDVKM. CDR3 length equals 19 residues. The V end lost 7 bases, the J end lost 1 base, and 23 bases lay between the germline ends. Here the CDR3 reads CASTPRAGAYQSGANVLTF. Here the CDR3 DNA reads TGTGCCAGCACCCCAAGGGCGGGCGCATATCAATCTGGGGCCAACGTCCTGACTTTC.

This sequence joins TRBV6-6 and TRBJ2-3; D is ambiguous. Trimming took off 5 bases at V and 6 bases at J, with 6 bases between the two ends. The CDR3 covers 11 residues. The germline V gene encodes CDR1 MNHNY and CDR2 SVGAGI (reference sequence). This chain's CDR3 is CASSNRDTQYF. The CDR3 nucleotides are TGTGCCAGCAGTAATAGGGATACGCAGTATTTT.

This clone was recorded only once. This chain connects TRBV5-1 to TRBJ1-3; weak D call: TRBD1 (5 bases). The V gene's germline CDR1 is SGHRS and CDR2 YFSETQ. V was shortened by 0 bases and J by 0 bases, with 10 bases between the two germline ends. This CDR3 comprises 16 residues. For the CDR3, the DNA is TGCGCCAGCAGCTTGGACAGGTCCTACTCTGGAAACACCATATATTTT. Its protein is CASSLDRSYSGNTIYF.

With regard to this clone: The sample contains more than one DNA sequence encoding this CDR3. The genes are TRBV18 and TRBJ1-1; D gene ambiguous. The CDR3 contains 13 residues. V shed 6 bases and J shed 1 base, with 9 bases lying between them. In germline, CDR1 is KGHSH, CDR2 LQKENI. The CDR3 reads CASSPGQNTEAFF. Written as DNA, the CDR3 is TGTGCCAGCTCCCCTGGCCAGAACACTGAAGCTTTCTTT.

The gene calls are TRBV5-1 and TRBJ2-7; 8 bases fit TRBD2. Germline lookup yields CDR1 SGHRS and CDR2 YFSETQ. The V segment lost 0 bases and the J segment 4 bases; nucleotides outside the gene matches: 9. This CDR3 comprises 16 residues. CDR3 nucleotides: TGCGCCAGCAGCTTGGAAACGTCCCGGGGGGGGTACGAGCAGTACTTC. Its protein product is CASSLETSRGGYEQYF.

The chain is built from TRBV7-3 and TRBJ2-7, with 12 bases aligning to TRBD1. Germline lookup yields CDR1 SGHTA and CDR2 FQGTGA. This CDR3 has 18 amino acids. The V gene end was trimmed by 0 bases and the J gene end by 4 bases; junction bases not matched to a gene: 10. Here the CDR3 reads CASSLTASWDRGPYEQYF. The DNA for the CDR3 is TGTGCCAGCAGCTTAACAGCTTCATGGGACAGGGGGCCTTACGAGCAGTACTTC.

The V call is TRBV5-4, the J call TRBJ2-2, with 7 bases aligning to TRBD1. Germline V gives CDR1 SGHNT, CDR2 YYREEE (reference sequence). CDR3 size: 15 residues. The V and J ends lost 3 bases and 2 bases, in that order; junction bases with no gene match: 4. The CDR3 loop is CASSSGTANTGELFF. The CDR3 DNA follows: TGTGCCAGCAGCTCCGGGACAGCTAACACCGGGGAGCTGTTTTTT. Together with reference TRBV5-4 and TRBJ2-2, the CDR3 gives the full variable domain: ETGVTQSPTHLIKTRGQQVTLRCSSQSGHNTVSWYQQALGQGPQFIFQYYREEENGRGNFPPRFSGLQFPNYSSELNVNALELDDSALYLCASSSGTANTGELFFGEGSRLTVL.

The V call is TRBV2, the J call TRBJ1-4, with D hard to call. V gave up 6 bases and J gave up 4 bases, with 18 bases separating them. Per the germline V gene, CDR1 is SNHLY and CDR2 is FYNNEI. The CDR3 contains 16 residues. The CDR3 spells CASRGSLMPGNEKLFF. The CDR3 DNA is TGTGCCAGCAGGGGTAGCCTCATGCCTGGTAATGAAAAACTGTTTTTT.

This chain joins TRBV6-2 or TRBV6-3 and TRBJ2-2; 14 nucleotides line up with TRBD2. This CDR3 spans 17 amino acids. Unmatched junction bases numbered 6, after V lost 6 bases and J lost 3 bases. Germline V CDR1 and CDR2: MNHEY, SVGEGT. The CDR3 bases are TGTGCCAGCAGCCCGGGACTAGCGGGGGCCCACACCGGGGAGCTGTTTTTT. It is translated as CASSPGLAGAHTGELFF.

This chain connects TRBV29-1 to TRBJ1-2; 7 positions agree with TRBD1. Germline values: CDR1 SQVTM, CDR2 ANQGSEA. After removal of 6 bases from V and 3 bases from J, the junction contained 10 bases not matched to a gene. The CDR3 covers 14 residues. This CDR3 reads CSVPQGGGDYGYTF. CDR3 nucleotide sequence: TGCAGCGTACCTCAGGGAGGGGGCGACTATGGCTACACCTTC.

The chain employs TRBV18 and TRBJ1-4, with 12 bases that match TRBD1. The J segment lost 9 bases and the V segment lost 0 bases, leaving 5 bases of the junction unmatched. This CDR3 has 16 residues. CDR1 and CDR2 (germline): KGHSH, LQKENI. The CDR3 loop reads CASSPPGGQGAQKLFF. Written as DNA, the CDR3 is TGTGCCAGCTCACCACCAGGGGGACAGGGGGCCCAAAAACTGTTTTTT.

As regards this clone: A read error may account for a junction end that differs from germline. The rearrangement joins TRBV28 to TRBJ1-4; D unclear. Germline values: CDR1 MDHEN, CDR2 SYDVKM. The CDR3 is made up of 15 amino acids. The CDR3 loop reads CASSLSGATNEKLFF. The CDR3 DNA is TGTGCCAGCAGTTTATCAGGAGCAACAAATGAAAAACTGTTTTTT.

The V gene is TRBV28, the J gene TRBJ2-3; a weak D match, TRBD2 (6 bases). CDR3 size: 15 residues. V lost 3 bases to trimming and J lost 5 bases, with 15 bases between them. Germline V CDR1 and CDR2: MDHEN, SYDVKM. The CDR3 spells CASSLDYPRGDTQYF. CDR3 coding DNA: TGTGCCAGCAGTTTGGACTATCCTCGGGGAGATACGCAGTATTTT.

This clone was observed a single time. V gene TRBV27 combines with J gene TRBJ1-5, with D uncertain. Trimming removed 5 bases from V and 0 bases from J, with 17 bases in between. CDR3 length equals 17 residues. The V gene's germline CDR1 is MNHEY and CDR2 SMNVEV (reference sequence). The CDR3 DNA is TGTGCCAGCAGTCCAGGTGGAGGTCATTATAGCAATCAGCCCCAGCATTTT. It specifies CASSPGGGHYSNQPQHF.